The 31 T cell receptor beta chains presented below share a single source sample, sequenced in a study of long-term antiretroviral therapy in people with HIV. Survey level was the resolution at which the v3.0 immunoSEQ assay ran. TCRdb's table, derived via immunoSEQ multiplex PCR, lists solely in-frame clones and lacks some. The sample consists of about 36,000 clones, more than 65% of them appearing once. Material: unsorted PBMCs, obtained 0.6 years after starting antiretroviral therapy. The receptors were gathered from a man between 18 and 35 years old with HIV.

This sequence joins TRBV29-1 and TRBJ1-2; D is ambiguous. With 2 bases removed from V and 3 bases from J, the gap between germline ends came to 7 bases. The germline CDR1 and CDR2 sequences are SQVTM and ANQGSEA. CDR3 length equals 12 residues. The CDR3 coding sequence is TGCAGCGTTGAACAACCGGACTATGGCTACACCTTC. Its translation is CSVEQPDYGYTF.

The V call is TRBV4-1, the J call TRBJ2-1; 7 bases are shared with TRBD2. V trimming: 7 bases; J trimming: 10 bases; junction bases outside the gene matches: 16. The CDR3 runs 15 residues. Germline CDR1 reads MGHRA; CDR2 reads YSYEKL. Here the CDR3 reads CASTPRVGWEGEQFF. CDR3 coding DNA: TGCGCCAGCACCCCAAGAGTGGGTTGGGAGGGGGAGCAGTTCTTC.

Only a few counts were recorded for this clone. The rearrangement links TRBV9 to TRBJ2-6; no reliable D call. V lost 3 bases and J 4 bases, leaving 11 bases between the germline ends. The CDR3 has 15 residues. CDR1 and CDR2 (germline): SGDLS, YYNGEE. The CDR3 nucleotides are TGTGCCAGCAGCGCCCACGGCGCAGGGGCCAACGTCCTGACTTTC. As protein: CASSAHGAGANVLTF.

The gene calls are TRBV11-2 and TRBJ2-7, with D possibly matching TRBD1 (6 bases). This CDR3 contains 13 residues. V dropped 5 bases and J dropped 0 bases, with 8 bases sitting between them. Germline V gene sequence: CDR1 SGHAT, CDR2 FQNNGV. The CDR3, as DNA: TGTGCCAGCAGCCCGGACAGCTCCTACGAGCAGTACTTC. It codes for CASSPDSSYEQYF.

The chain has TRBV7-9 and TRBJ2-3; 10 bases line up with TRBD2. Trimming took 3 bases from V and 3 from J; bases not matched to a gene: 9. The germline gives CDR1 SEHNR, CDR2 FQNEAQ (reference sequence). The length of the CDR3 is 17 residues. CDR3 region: CASSFGASGSRTDTQYF. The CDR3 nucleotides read TGTGCCAGCAGCTTCGGGGCTAGCGGGAGCCGAACAGATACGCAGTATTTT.

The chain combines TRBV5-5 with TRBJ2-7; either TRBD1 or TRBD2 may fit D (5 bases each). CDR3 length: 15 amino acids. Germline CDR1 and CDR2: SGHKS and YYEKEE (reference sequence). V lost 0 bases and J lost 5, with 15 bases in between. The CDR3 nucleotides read TGTGCCAGCAGCTTGGCAGGCCCCTGGGACCACGAGCAGTACTTC. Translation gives CASSLAGPWDHEQYF. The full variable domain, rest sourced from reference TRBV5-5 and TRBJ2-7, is DAGVTQSPTHLIKTRGQQVTLRCSPISGHKSVSWYQQVLGQGPQFIFQYYEKEERGRGNFPDRFSARQFPNYSSELNVNALLLGDSALYLCASSLAGPWDHEQYFGPGTRLTVT.

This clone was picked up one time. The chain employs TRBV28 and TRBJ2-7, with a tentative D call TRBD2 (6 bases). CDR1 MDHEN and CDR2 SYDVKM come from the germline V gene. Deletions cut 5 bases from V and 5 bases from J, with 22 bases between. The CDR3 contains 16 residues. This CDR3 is CASSHHPGLRRDEQYF. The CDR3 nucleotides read TGTGCCAGCAGTCACCACCCCGGACTGAGGAGGGACGAGCAGTACTTC.

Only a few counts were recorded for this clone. CDR3 in amino acids: CASSQDFYEQYF. The CDR3 coding sequence is TGTGCCAGCAGCCAAGATTTCTACGAGCAGTACTTC. The chain recombines TRBV14 with TRBJ2-7; D unresolved. Germline lookup yields CDR1 SGHDN and CDR2 FVKESK. The CDR3 totals 12 residues. With 0 bases removed from V and 3 bases from J, the gap between germline ends came to 3 bases.

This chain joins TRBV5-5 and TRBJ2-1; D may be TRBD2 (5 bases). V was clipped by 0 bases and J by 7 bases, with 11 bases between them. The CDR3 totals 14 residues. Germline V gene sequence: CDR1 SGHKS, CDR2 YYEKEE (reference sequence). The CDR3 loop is CASSLVRRKNEQFF. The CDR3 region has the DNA TGTGCCAGCAGCTTGGTACGGAGGAAGAATGAGCAGTTCTTC. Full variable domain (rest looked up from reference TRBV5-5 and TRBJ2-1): DAGVTQSPTHLIKTRGQQVTLRCSPISGHKSVSWYQQVLGQGPQFIFQYYEKEERGRGNFPDRFSARQFPNYSSELNVNALLLGDSALYLCASSLVRRKNEQFFGPGTRLTVL.

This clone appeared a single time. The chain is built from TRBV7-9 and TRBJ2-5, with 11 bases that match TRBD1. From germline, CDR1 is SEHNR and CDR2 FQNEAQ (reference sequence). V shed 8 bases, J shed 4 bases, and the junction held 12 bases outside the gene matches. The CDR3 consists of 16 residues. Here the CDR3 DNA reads TGTGCCAGCTGGACCGGGACAGGGGGAGTGAGAGAGACCCAGTACTTC. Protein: CASWTGTGGVRETQYF. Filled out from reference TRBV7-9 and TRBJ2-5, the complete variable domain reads DTGVSQNPRHKITKRGQNVTFRCDPISEHNRLYWYRQTLGQGPEFLTYFQNEAQLEKSRLLSDRFSAERPKGSFSTLEIQRTEQGDSAMYLCASWTGTGGVRETQYFGPGTRLLVL.

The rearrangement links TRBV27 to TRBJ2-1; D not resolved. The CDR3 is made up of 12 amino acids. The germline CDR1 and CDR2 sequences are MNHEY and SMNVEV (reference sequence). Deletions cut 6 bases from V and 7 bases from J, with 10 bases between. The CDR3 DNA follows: TGTGCCAGCAGCCAAATTGGGAATGAGCAGTTCTTC. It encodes CASSQIGNEQFF.

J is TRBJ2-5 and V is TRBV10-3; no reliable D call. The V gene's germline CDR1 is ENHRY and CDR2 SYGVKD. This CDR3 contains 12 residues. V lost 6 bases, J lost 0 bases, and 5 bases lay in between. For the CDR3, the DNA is TGTGCCATCAGGGGGAACCAAGAGACCCAGTACTTC. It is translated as CAIRGNQETQYF.

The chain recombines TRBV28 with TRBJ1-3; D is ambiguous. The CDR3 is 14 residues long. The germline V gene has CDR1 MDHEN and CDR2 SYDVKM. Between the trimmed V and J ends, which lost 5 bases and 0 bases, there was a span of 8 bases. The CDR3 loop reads CASSLGSSGNTIYF. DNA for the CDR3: TGTGCCAGCAGTCTCGGGTCCTCTGGAAACACCATATATTTT. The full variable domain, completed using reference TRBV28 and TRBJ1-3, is DVKVTQSSRYLVKRTGEKVFLECVQDMDHENMFWYRQDPGLGLRLIYFSYDVKMKEKGDIPEGYSVSREKKERFSLILESASTNQTSMYLCASSLGSSGNTIYFGEGSWLTVV.

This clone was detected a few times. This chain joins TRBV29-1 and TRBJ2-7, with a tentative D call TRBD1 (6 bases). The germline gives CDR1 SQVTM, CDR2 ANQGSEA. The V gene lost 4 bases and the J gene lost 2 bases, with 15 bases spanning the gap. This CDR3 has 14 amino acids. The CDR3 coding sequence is TGCAGCGTTGTTGTTCCAGGGGAAGCCTACGAGCAGTACTTC. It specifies CSVVVPGEAYEQYF.

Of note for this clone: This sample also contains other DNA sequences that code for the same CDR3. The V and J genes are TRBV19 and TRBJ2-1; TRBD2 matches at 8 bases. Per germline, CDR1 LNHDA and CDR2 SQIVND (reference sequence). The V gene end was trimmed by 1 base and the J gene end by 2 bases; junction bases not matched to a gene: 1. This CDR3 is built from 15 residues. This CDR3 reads CASSIVAGPYNEQFF. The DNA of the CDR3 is TGTGCCAGTAGTATAGTAGCGGGACCCTACAATGAGCAGTTCTTC.

CDR3 residues: CASSLITSGLGNQPQHF. DNA for the CDR3: TGTGCCAGCTCGCTTATCACCTCAGGGTTGGGCAATCAGCCCCAGCATTTT. The chain recombines TRBV18 with TRBJ1-5; possibly TRBD1 for D (5 bases). This CDR3 spans 17 amino acids. V was pared by 6 bases and J by 2 bases, with 20 bases between. Germline values: CDR1 KGHSH, CDR2 LQKENI. The full variable domain, with the rest looked up from reference TRBV18 and TRBJ1-5, is NAGVMQNPRHLVRRRGQEARLRCSPMKGHSHVYWYRQLPEEGLKFMVYLQKENIIDESGMPKERFSAEFPKEGPSILRIQQVVRGDSAAYFCASSLITSGLGNQPQHFGDGTRLSIL.

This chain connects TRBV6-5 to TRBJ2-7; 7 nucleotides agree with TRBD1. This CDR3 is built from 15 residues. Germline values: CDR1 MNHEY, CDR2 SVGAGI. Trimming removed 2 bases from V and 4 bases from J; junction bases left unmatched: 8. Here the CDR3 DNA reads TGTGCCAGCAGTTACACTGACAGGGTCTCTTACGAGCAGTACTTC. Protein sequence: CASSYTDRVSYEQYF.

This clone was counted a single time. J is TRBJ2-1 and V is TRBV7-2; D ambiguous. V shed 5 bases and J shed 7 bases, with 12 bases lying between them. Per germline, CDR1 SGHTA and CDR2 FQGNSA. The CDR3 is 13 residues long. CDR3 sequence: CASSGMARNEQFF. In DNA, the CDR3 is TGTGCCAGCAGCGGAATGGCGAGGAATGAGCAGTTCTTC.

The CDR3 bases are TGTGCCAGTAGTATATCGTCGCTAGCGCGTCAAGAGACCCAGTACTTC. Protein sequence: CASSISSLARQETQYF. The V gene is TRBV19, the J gene TRBJ2-5; perhaps TRBD2 as D (6 bases). Looked up from germline, CDR1 is LNHDA and CDR2 is SQIVND (reference sequence). V lost 2 bases and J 2 bases, leaving 15 bases between the germline ends. This CDR3 is 16 amino acids long.

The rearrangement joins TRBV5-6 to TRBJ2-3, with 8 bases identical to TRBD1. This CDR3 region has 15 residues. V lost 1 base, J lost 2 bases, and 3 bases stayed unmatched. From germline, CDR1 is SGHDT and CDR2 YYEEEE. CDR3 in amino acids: CASSLRTGTTDTQYF. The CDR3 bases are TGTGCCAGCAGCTTGAGGACAGGGACCACAGATACGCAGTATTTT.

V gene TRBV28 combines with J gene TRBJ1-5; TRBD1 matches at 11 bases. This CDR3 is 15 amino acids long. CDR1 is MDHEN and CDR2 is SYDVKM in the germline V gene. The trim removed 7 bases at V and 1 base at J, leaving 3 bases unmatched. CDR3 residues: CASIGQGASNQPQHF. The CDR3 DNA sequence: TGTGCCAGCATCGGACAGGGGGCGAGCAATCAGCCCCAGCATTTT.

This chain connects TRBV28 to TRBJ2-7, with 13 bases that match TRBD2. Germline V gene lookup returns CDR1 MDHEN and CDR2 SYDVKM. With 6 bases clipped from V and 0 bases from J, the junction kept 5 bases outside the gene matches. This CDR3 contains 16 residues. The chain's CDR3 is CASRGTSGTSSYEQYF. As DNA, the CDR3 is TGTGCCAGCAGGGGGACTAGCGGGACCTCCTCCTACGAGCAGTACTTC. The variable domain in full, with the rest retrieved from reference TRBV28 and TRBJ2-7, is DVKVTQSSRYLVKRTGEKVFLECVQDMDHENMFWYRQDPGLGLRLIYFSYDVKMKEKGDIPEGYSVSREKKERFSLILESASTNQTSMYLCASRGTSGTSSYEQYFGPGTRLTVT.

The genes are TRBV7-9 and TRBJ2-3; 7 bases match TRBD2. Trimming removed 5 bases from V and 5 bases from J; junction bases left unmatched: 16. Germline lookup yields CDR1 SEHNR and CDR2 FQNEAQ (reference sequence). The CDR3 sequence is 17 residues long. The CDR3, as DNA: TGTGCCAGCAGCCCACTTGGGGCGCCCCAGCGGGAAGATACGCAGTATTTT. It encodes CASSPLGAPQREDTQYF.

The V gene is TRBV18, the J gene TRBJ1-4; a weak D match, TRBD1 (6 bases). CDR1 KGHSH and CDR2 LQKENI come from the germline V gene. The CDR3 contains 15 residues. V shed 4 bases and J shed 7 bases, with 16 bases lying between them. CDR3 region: CASSHYRARGEKLFF. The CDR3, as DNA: TGTGCCAGCTCACACTACAGGGCCCGGGGTGAAAAACTGTTTTTT.

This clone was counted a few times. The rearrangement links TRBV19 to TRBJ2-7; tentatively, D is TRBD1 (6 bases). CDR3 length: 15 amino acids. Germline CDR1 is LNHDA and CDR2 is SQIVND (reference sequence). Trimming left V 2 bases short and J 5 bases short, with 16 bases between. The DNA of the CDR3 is TGTGCCAGTAGTATATTCAGGGGCCAACATCACGAGCAGTACTTC. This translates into CASSIFRGQHHEQYF.

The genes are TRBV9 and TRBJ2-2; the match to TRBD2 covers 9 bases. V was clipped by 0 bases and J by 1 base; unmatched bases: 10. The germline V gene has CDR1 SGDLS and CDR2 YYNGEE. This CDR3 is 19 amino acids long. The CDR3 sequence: CASSVALRLAEKNTGELFF. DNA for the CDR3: TGTGCCAGCAGCGTAGCCTTGAGACTAGCGGAAAAGAACACCGGGGAGCTGTTTTTT.

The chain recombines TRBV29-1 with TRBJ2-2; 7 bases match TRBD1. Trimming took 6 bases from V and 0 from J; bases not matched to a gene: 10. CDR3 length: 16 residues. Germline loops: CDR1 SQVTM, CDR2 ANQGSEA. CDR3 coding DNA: TGCAGCGTCACCCACGGGACAGTTACGAACACCGGGGAGCTGTTTTTT. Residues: CSVTHGTVTNTGELFF.

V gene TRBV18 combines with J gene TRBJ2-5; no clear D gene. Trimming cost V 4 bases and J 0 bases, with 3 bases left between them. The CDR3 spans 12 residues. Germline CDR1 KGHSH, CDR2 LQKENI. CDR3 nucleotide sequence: TGTGCCAGCTCACATTACCAAGAGACCCAGTACTTC. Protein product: CASSHYQETQYF. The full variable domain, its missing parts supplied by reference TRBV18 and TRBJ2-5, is NAGVMQNPRHLVRRRGQEARLRCSPMKGHSHVYWYRQLPEEGLKFMVYLQKENIIDESGMPKERFSAEFPKEGPSILRIQQVVRGDSAAYFCASSHYQETQYFGPGTRLLVL.

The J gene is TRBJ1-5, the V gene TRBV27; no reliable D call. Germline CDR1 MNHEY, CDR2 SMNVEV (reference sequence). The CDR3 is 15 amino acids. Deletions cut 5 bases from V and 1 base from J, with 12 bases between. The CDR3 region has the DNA TGTGCCAGCAGTCCCTCCCGATCCAGCAATCAGCCCCAGCATTTT. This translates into CASSPSRSSNQPQHF.

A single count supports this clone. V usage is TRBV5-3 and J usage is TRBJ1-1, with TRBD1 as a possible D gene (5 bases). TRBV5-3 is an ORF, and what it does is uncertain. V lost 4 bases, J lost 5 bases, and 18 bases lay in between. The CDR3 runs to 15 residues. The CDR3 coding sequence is TGTGCCAGAAGCCCGGGCAGGGAATACGGGACTGAAGCTTTCTTT. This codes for CARSPGREYGTEAFF.

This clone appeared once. CDR3 sequence: CASSLGGSGDTEAFF. CDR3 coding DNA: TGCGCCAGCAGCTTAGGAGGGTCTGGGGACACTGAAGCTTTCTTT. J is TRBJ1-1 and V is TRBV5-1; D remains unclear. Germline V gene data show CDR1 as SGHRS and CDR2 as YFSETQ. The CDR3 spans 15 residues. Trimming stripped 2 bases from V and 3 bases from J, with 14 bases between.